This T cell receptor (beta chain) emerged from a study of cytomegalovirus exposure and HLA in healthy donors. At the level of the study: In an earlier analysis, some 110 million unique TCR beta sequences were found from approximately 190 million T cells. Study-wide results and limits: In an earlier analysis, about 87% or about 30%: the productive usage of most TCR beta V segments. Across all donors, roughly uniform sequencing depth was an assumption of the presence/absence analyses.

Germline loops: CDR1 SGHAT, CDR2 FQNNGV. Germline trimming cut 9 bases from V and 5 bases from J; bases unmatched to any gene: 5. The CDR3 has 13 amino acids. The PCR had 60 Vbeta and 13 Jbeta primers. Original analysis: An analysis that came later counted tens of millions of unique TCR beta chains, approximately 9.9 million shared. Profiled with immunoSEQ multiplex PCR; TCRdb holds only in-frame clones, not every one. The V and J calls and the clone size are those of that table, but D and trimming were determined from the DNA. The table includes around 99,000 clones, 81% detected once. Worth noting for this clone: Its antigen is currently unknown.

This chain connects TRBV11-2 to TRBJ2-7; 12 bases line up with TRBD1. Sequenced input: PBMCs. The clonotype was recovered from a woman in her thirties in good health and CMV-seronegative. The CDR3 DNA reads as TGTGCCAGTACCGGGACAGGGGGCAACGAGCAGTACTTC. It codes for CASTGTGGNEQYF.